These 28 T cell receptor beta chains share one sample of origin, sequenced in a study of shared clonotypes between healthy human individuals. Clones were sequenced by immunoSEQ multiplex PCR, and TCRdb holds only the in-frame ones, with some missing. The sample gives more than 2,000,000 clones, 85% to 95% of which show up once; over 0.12% is in the top ten. The material sequenced was naive CD4+ T cells sorted from blood. The subset is: CD45RA+ positively selected. The receptors derive from a man aged 18 to 30 in good health.

This clone was detected only once. Other DNA sequences of this sample code for an identical CDR3. J is TRBJ2-5 and V is TRBV5-1; D ambiguous. V lost 2 bases and J 4 bases, leaving 9 bases between the germline ends. The CDR3 runs 13 residues. The germline gives CDR1 SGHRS, CDR2 YFSETQ. The CDR3 region is CASSFGPGETQYF. The CDR3 nucleotides read TGCGCCAGCAGCTTCGGACCAGGAGAGACCCAGTACTTC. Full variable domain (rest looked up from reference TRBV5-1 and TRBJ2-5): KAGVTQTPRYLIKTRGQQVTLSCSPISGHRSVSWYQQTPGQGLQFLFEYFSETQRNKGNFPGRFSGRQFSNSRSEMNVSTLELGDSALYLCASSFGPGETQYFGPGTRLLVL.

This chain connects TRBV11-2 to TRBJ2-1, with D possibly TRBD2 on 6 matching bases. This CDR3 region has 14 residues. Trimming shortened V by 3 bases and J by 10 bases, and 16 bases separated the two germline ends. CDR1 and CDR2 (germline): SGHAT, FQNNGV. The CDR3 sequence: CASSFLRGSGEQFF. The CDR3 region has the DNA TGTGCCAGCAGCTTCCTTCGGGGGTCGGGCGAGCAGTTCTTC.

The CDR3 protein is CASSALAGVSEQYF. The CDR3 coding sequence is TGTGCCAGCAGTGCGCTAGCGGGAGTTTCCGAGCAGTACTTC. This chain uses TRBV2 with TRBJ2-7, with TRBD2 identical over 10 bases. The CDR3 runs 14 residues. With V trimmed by 4 bases and J by 6 bases, 6 bases remained unmatched. Germline loops: CDR1 SNHLY, CDR2 FYNNEI.

This chain joins TRBV30 and TRBJ2-1, with D perhaps matching TRBD1 or TRBD2 (5 bases each). Germline V lookup: CDR1 GTSNPN, CDR2 SVGIG (reference sequence). V shed 1 base and J shed 8 bases, with 15 bases lying between them. The CDR3 has 14 residues. CDR3 residues: CAWSGGSLSYEQFF. Here the CDR3 DNA reads TGTGCCTGGAGTGGGGGGTCGCTTTCCTATGAGCAGTTCTTC.

This sequence joins TRBV27 and TRBJ2-2; 8 nucleotides match TRBD1. The germline gives CDR1 MNHEY, CDR2 SMNVEV (reference sequence). With 10 bases clipped from V and 2 bases from J, the junction kept 12 bases outside the gene matches. This CDR3 is 16 amino acids long. The DNA for the CDR3 is TGTGCCACGGGGACAGGTGACCTTCCTAACACCGGGGAGCTGTTTTTT. It specifies CATGTGDLPNTGELFF.

The genes are TRBV11-1 and TRBJ1-3; 8 bases agree with TRBD1. The CDR3 length is 15 residues. Germline V gives CDR1 SGHAT, CDR2 FQDESV (reference sequence). J lost 4 bases, V lost 5 bases, and 7 bases had no gene match. This CDR3 is CASSRTGGNGNTIYF. DNA for the CDR3: TGTGCCAGCAGCCGTACAGGGGGGAACGGAAACACCATATATTTT.

The chain uses TRBV28 and TRBJ1-5; 10 nucleotides align to TRBD1. The CDR3 loop spans 18 amino acids. Germline assignment: CDR1 MDHEN and CDR2 SYDVKM. V was pared by 5 bases and J by 0 bases, with 10 bases of the junction left unmatched. CDR3 protein: CASSPRQGAMGSNQPQHF. The CDR3, as DNA: TGTGCCAGCAGTCCCCGACAGGGGGCAATGGGTAGCAATCAGCCCCAGCATTTT.

V gene TRBV30 combines with J gene TRBJ2-2; a possible D gene is TRBD2 (6 bases). Germline CDR1 GTSNPN, CDR2 SVGIG (reference sequence). V was trimmed by 2 bases and J by 8 bases, leaving 12 bases between them. The CDR3 is 13 residues long. The chain's CDR3 is CAWSQAGPGELFF. CDR3 sequence (DNA): TGTGCCTGGAGTCAAGCGGGTCCTGGGGAGCTGTTTTTT.

The chain employs TRBV14 and TRBJ1-1; D remains ambiguous. CDR1 SGHDN and CDR2 FVKESK come from the germline V gene. V lost 2 bases and J lost 3, with 13 bases in between. This CDR3 has 15 residues. CDR3 protein: CASSQTVPGYTEAFF. CDR3 DNA: TGTGCCAGCAGCCAAACGGTCCCGGGGTACACTGAAGCTTTCTTT.

The chain uses TRBV5-4 and TRBJ1-2; 7 nucleotides agree with TRBD1. V gave up 3 bases and J gave up 7 bases; unmatched junction bases: 15. This CDR3 is 16 amino acids long. The germline V gene encodes CDR1 SGHNT and CDR2 YYREEE (reference sequence). The CDR3 is CASSSRSDRVGSGYTF. As DNA, the CDR3 is TGTGCCAGCAGCTCTCGGTCCGACAGGGTGGGTAGTGGCTACACCTTC.

The V gene is TRBV10-3, the J gene TRBJ1-1; 7 positions match TRBD1. CDR1 is ENHRY and CDR2 is SYGVKD in the germline V gene. The CDR3 loop spans 14 amino acids. The trim removed 4 bases at V and 3 bases at J, leaving 5 bases unmatched. DNA of the CDR3: TGTGCCATCAGTGTGGGACAGCAGGACACTGAAGCTTTCTTT. Protein sequence: CAISVGQQDTEAFF.

The chain links TRBV7-2 to TRBJ2-1, with D possibly being TRBD2 (5 bases). Trimming stripped 0 bases from V and 4 bases from J, with 10 bases between. The CDR3 sequence is 15 residues long. The germline gives CDR1 SGHTA, CDR2 FQGNSA. Here the CDR3 DNA reads TGTGCCAGCAGCTTAGCGAGCGGACCTTACAATGAGCAGTTCTTC. Its protein is CASSLASGPYNEQFF.

This clone was seen a few times. This sequence joins TRBV30 and TRBJ1-1; 7 nucleotides line up with TRBD1. The ends lost 1 base at V and 5 bases at J; junction bases unmatched: 7. Germline V gene lookup returns CDR1 GTSNPN and CDR2 SVGIG (reference sequence). The CDR3 contains 14 residues. This chain's CDR3 is CAWSGQGSGTEAFF. In DNA, the CDR3 is TGTGCCTGGAGTGGACAGGGCAGTGGAACTGAAGCTTTCTTT.

V is TRBV19 and J is TRBJ1-2, with a possible D match to TRBD1 (5 bases). The CDR3 length is 14 residues. V lost 7 bases to trimming and J lost 0 bases, with 12 bases between them. From germline, CDR1 is LNHDA and CDR2 SQIVND (reference sequence). The CDR3 loop is CASKAGPTNYGYTF. The CDR3 nucleotides read TGTGCCAGTAAGGCGGGGCCGACTAACTATGGCTACACCTTC.

This sequence joins TRBV5-5 and TRBJ2-7, with a tentative D call TRBD2 (6 bases). The V end lost 0 bases, the J end lost 2 bases, and 12 bases lay between the germline ends. This CDR3 has 15 amino acids. Germline V gene lookup returns CDR1 SGHKS and CDR2 YYEKEE (reference sequence). The DNA for the CDR3 is TGTGCCAGCAGCTTGGTACTAGGCGGGACCTACGAGCAGTACTTC. This sequence encodes CASSLVLGGTYEQYF. The full variable domain, rest sourced from reference TRBV5-5 and TRBJ2-7, is DAGVTQSPTHLIKTRGQQVTLRCSPISGHKSVSWYQQVLGQGPQFIFQYYEKEERGRGNFPDRFSARQFPNYSSELNVNALLLGDSALYLCASSLVLGGTYEQYFGPGTRLTVT.

CDR3 protein: CASTKRDRENSPLHF. CDR3 DNA sequence: TGTGCCAGCACCAAACGGGACAGGGAAAATTCACCCCTCCACTTT. The chain combines TRBV6-8 with TRBJ1-6; 9 nucleotides agree with TRBD1. The length of the CDR3 is 15 residues. CDR1 and CDR2 (germline): MNHGY, SAAAGT. Trimming removed 7 bases from V and 7 bases from J; junction bases left unmatched: 8.

The V call is TRBV2, the J call TRBJ1-1; D not resolved. CDR1 is SNHLY and CDR2 is FYNNEI in the germline V gene. The CDR3 length is 12 residues. Trimming took off 10 bases at V and 5 bases at J, with 14 bases between the two ends. CDR3 coding DNA: TGTGCCACCCTGCAAGGGTTAACTGAAGCTTTCTTT. It codes for CATLQGLTEAFF.

Concerning this clone: The identical CDR3 is also encoded by other nucleotide sequences in the sample. This rearrangement joins TRBV30 to TRBJ1-2; no reliable D call. This CDR3 spans 11 amino acids. The V end lost 3 bases, the J end lost 4 bases, and 6 bases lay between the germline ends. Per the germline V gene, CDR1 is GTSNPN and CDR2 is SVGIG (reference sequence). In DNA, the CDR3 is TGTGCCTGGAGCACGGGCTATGGCTACACCTTC. This encodes CAWSTGYGYTF. Using reference TRBV30 and TRBJ1-2 for the parts outside the CDR3, the full variable domain is SQTIHQWPATLVQPVGSPLSLECTVEGTSNPNLYWYRQAAGRGLQLLFYSVGIGQISSEVPQNLSASRPQDRQFILSSKKLLLSDSGFYLCAWSTGYGYTFGSGTRLTVV.

The J gene is TRBJ1-4, the V gene TRBV2; D is uncertain. With 6 bases removed from V and 7 bases from J, the gap between germline ends came to 18 bases. From germline, CDR1 is SNHLY and CDR2 FYNNEI. The CDR3 consists of 15 residues. The CDR3 spells CASRGETSLREKLFF. CDR3 sequence (DNA): TGTGCCAGCAGGGGAGAAACTTCCCTCCGTGAAAAACTGTTTTTT. Using reference TRBV2 and TRBJ1-4 for the parts outside the CDR3, the full variable domain is EPEVTQTPSHQVTQMGQEVILRCVPISNHLYFYWYRQILGQKVEFLVSFYNNEISEKSEIFDDQFSVERPDGSNFTLKIRSTKLEDSAMYFCASRGETSLREKLFFGSGTQLSVL.

The V gene is TRBV5-4, the J gene TRBJ1-3; D remains ambiguous. Germline CDR1 SGHNT, CDR2 YYREEE (reference sequence). This CDR3 is 15 amino acids long. Trimming stripped 1 base from V and 6 bases from J, with 14 bases between. Written as DNA, the CDR3 is TGTGCCAGCAGCTTGAATCGGGGTGTCGTAAACACCATATATTTT. It encodes CASSLNRGVVNTIYF.

The genes are TRBV4-1 and TRBJ2-2, with D possibly being TRBD1 (5 bases). The ends were cut back, 1 base at V and 4 bases at J, with 7 bases in the middle. CDR3 length equals 14 residues. The V gene's germline CDR1 is MGHRA and CDR2 YSYEKL. The CDR3 spells CASSQGQTTGELFF. The CDR3 DNA reads TGCGCCAGCAGCCAAGGACAGACCACCGGGGAGCTGTTTTTT.

V gene TRBV7-2 combines with J gene TRBJ1-6; 8 nucleotides match TRBD1. J lost 5 bases, V lost 2 bases, and 2 bases had no gene match. In germline, CDR1 is SGHTA, CDR2 FQGNSA. The CDR3 contains 15 residues. The CDR3 coding sequence is TGTGCCAGCAGCTTACGGGGACAGGATAATTCACCCCTCCACTTT. This codes for CASSLRGQDNSPLHF.

The chain has TRBV12-5 and TRBJ2-5, with a tentative D call TRBD2 (6 bases). In germline, CDR1 is LGHNT, CDR2 FRNRAP. Trimming cost V 0 bases and J 4 bases, with 18 bases left between them. CDR3 length: 17 residues. The CDR3, as DNA: TGTGCTAGTGGTTTGGTAAACTGGGGCTCGGGAGTAGAGACCCAGTACTTC. It specifies CASGLVNWGSGVETQYF. The variable domain in full, completed from reference TRBV12-5 and TRBJ2-5, reads DARVTQTPRHKVTEMGQEVTMRCQPILGHNTVFWYRQTMMQGLELLAYFRNRAPLDDSGMPKDRFSAEMPDATLATLKIQPSEPRDSAVYFCASGLVNWGSGVETQYFGPGTRLLVL.

The chain carries TRBV4-3 and TRBJ2-1; D is perhaps TRBD2 (5 bases). Trimming took off 4 bases at V and 6 bases at J, with 16 bases between the two ends. Germline V lookup: CDR1 LGHNA, CDR2 YSLEER. The CDR3 is 15 residues long. CDR3 in DNA: TGCGCCAGCAGCCTAAGTTATGCGGACTCCAATGAGCAGTTCTTC. It encodes CASSLSYADSNEQFF.

The chain links TRBV7-9 to TRBJ1-6; D might be TRBD1 (6 bases). The V end was cut by 6 bases, the J end by 7 bases, with 16 bases between. This CDR3 region has 15 residues. The germline CDR1 and CDR2 sequences are SEHNR and FQNEAQ (reference sequence). The CDR3 spells CASRKRQGLNSPLHF. The CDR3, as DNA: TGTGCCAGCAGGAAAAGGCAGGGGCTGAATTCACCCCTCCACTTT.

The rearrangement links TRBV5-1 to TRBJ2-5; the D call may be TRBD1 or TRBD2 (5 bases each). V shed 4 bases and J shed 1 base, with 11 bases lying between them. CDR1 is SGHRS and CDR2 is YFSETQ in the germline V gene. The CDR3 consists of 14 residues. This chain's CDR3 is CASSVGTLQETQYF. CDR3 coding DNA: TGCGCCAGCAGCGTTGGGACCCTCCAAGAGACCCAGTACTTC.

The V gene is TRBV6-1, the J gene TRBJ2-7; D is possibly TRBD2 (6 bases). V was clipped by 0 bases and J by 3 bases, with 15 bases between them. CDR1 and CDR2 from the germline V gene are MNHNS and SASEGT. CDR3 size: 16 residues. CDR3 in DNA: TGTGCCAGCAGTGAAGCGGCCAGGGACTTTTACTACGAGCAGTACTTC. Amino acid sequence: CASSEAARDFYYEQYF.

In the case of this clone: Other DNA sequences in this sample translate to the same CDR3. J is TRBJ2-3 and V is TRBV2, with 10 bases matching TRBD1. V lost 4 bases to trimming and J lost 1 base; unmatched junction nucleotides: 2. The CDR3 loop spans 15 amino acids. CDR1 is SNHLY, CDR2 FYNNEI, per germline. The CDR3 loop reads CASSVGTGGTDTQYF. CDR3 DNA sequence: TGTGCCAGCAGTGTTGGGACAGGGGGCACAGATACGCAGTATTTT.